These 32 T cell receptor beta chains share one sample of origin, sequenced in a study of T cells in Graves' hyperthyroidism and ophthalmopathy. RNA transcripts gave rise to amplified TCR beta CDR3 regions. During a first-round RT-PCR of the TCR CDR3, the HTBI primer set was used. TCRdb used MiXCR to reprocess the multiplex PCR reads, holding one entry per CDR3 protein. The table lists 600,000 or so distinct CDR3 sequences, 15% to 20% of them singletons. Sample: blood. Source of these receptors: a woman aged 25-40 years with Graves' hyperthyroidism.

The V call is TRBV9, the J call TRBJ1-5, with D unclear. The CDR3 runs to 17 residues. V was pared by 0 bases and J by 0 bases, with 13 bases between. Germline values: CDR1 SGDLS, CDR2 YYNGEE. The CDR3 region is CASSVGGGSYSNQPQHF. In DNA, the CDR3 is TGTGCCAGCAGCGTAGGCGGAGGGTCTTATAGCAATCAGCCCCAGCATTTT.

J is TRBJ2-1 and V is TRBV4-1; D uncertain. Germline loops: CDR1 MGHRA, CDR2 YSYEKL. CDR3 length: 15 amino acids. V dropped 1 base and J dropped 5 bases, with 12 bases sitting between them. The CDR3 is CASSQVSLEHNEQFF. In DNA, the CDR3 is TGCGCCAGCAGCCAAGTCAGCCTAGAGCACAATGAGCAGTTCTTC.

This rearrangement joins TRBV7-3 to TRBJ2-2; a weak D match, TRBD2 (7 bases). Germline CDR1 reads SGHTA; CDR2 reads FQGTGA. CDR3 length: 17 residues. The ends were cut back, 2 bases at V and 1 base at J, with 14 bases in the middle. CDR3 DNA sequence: TGTGCCAGCAGCTTAGGTGGGGGCGGGAGGAACACCGGGGAGCTGTTTTTT. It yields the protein CASSLGGGGRNTGELFF.

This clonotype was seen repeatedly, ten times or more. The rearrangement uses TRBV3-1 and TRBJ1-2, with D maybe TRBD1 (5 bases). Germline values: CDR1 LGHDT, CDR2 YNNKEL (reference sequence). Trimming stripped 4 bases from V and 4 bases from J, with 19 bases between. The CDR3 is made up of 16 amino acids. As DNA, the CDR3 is TGTGCCAGCAGCCCCCGGGACCCCGGGTCGGTCTATGGCTACACCTTC. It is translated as CASSPRDPGSVYGYTF.

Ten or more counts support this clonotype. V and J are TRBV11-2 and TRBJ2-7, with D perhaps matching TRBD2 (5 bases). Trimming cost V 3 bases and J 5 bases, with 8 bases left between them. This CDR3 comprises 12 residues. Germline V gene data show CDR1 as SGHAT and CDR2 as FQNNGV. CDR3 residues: CASSFEGDEQYF. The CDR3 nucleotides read TGTGCCAGCAGCTTCGAGGGAGACGAGCAGTACTTC.

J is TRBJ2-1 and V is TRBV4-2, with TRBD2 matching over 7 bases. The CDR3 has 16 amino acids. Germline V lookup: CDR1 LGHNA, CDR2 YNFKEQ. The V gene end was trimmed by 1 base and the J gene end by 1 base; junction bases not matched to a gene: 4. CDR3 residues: CASSQGGGVSYNEQFF. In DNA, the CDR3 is TGTGCCAGCAGCCAAGGGGGGGGAGTTTCCTACAATGAGCAGTTCTTC.

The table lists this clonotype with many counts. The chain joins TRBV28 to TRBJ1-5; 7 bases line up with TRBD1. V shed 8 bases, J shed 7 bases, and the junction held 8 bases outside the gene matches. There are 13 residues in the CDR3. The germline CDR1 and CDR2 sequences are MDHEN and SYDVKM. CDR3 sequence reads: CASVRGREQPQHF. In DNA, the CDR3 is TGTGCCAGCGTAAGGGGGCGAGAACAGCCCCAGCATTTT.

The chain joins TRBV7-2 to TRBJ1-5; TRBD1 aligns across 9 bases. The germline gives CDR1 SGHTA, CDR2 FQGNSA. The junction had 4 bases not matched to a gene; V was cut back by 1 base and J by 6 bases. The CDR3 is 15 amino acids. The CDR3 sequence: CASSLVQGATQPQHF. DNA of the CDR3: TGTGCCAGCAGCTTAGTACAGGGGGCAACTCAGCCCCAGCATTTT.

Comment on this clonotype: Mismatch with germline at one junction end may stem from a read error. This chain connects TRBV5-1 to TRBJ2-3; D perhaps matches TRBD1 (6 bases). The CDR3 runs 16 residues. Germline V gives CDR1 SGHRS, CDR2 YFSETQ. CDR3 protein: CASSLSGGPMSDTQYF. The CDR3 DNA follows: TGTGCCAGCAGCTTGTCTGGGGGCCCTATGTCGGATACGCAGTATTTT.

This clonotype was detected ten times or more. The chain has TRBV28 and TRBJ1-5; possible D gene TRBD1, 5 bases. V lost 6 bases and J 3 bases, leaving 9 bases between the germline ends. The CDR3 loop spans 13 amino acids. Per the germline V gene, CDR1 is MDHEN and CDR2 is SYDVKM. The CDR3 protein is CASSTGVNQPQHF. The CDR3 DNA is TGTGCCAGCAGCACGGGGGTCAATCAGCCCCAGCATTTT.

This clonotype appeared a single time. CDR3 region: CASSIGQGRLPQHF. The CDR3 DNA sequence: TGTGCCAGTAGTATAGGGCAGGGAAGGTTGCCCCAGCATTTT. This chain uses TRBV19 with TRBJ1-5, with D tentatively TRBD1 (5 bases). Trimming cost V 1 base and J 9 bases, with 13 bases left between them. The germline CDR1 and CDR2 sequences are LNHDA and SQIVND (reference sequence). The CDR3 is made up of 14 amino acids.

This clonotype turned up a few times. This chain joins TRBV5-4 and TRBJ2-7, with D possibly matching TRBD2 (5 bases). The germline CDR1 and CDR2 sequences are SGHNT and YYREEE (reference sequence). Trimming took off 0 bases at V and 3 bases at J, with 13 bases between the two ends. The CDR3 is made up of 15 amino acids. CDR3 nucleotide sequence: TGTGCCAGCAGCTTGGGACGGGAATCGATCTACGAGCAGTACTTC. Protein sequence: CASSLGRESIYEQYF.

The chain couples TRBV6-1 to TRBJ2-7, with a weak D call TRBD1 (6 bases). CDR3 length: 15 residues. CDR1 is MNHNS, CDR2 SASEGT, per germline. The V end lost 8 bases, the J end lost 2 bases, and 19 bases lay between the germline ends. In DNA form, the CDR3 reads TGTGCCAGCTCCTCAAGGGGGAGTCCAACCTACGAGCAGTACTTC. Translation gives CASSSRGSPTYEQYF.

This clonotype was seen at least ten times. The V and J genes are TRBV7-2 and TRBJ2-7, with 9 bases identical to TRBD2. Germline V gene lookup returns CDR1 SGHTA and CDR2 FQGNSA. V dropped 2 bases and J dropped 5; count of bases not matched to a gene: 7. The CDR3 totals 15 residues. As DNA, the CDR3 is TGTGCCAGCAGCTTATCCACTAGCGGGTCGGACGAGCAGTACTTC. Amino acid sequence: CASSLSTSGSDEQYF.

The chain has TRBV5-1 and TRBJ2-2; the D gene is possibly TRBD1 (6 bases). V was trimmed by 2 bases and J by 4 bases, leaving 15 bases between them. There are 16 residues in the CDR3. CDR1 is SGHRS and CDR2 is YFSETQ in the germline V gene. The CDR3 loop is CASSFGDNAPTGELFF. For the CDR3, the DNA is TGCGCCAGCAGCTTCGGGGACAACGCTCCCACCGGGGAGCTGTTTTTT.

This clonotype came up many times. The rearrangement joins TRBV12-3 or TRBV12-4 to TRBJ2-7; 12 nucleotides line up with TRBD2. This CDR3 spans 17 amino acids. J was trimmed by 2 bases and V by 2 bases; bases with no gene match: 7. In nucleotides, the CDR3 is TGTGCCAGCAGTTTACCAGGACTAGCGGGATCGCCCTACGAGCAGTACTTC. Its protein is CASSLPGLAGSPYEQYF.

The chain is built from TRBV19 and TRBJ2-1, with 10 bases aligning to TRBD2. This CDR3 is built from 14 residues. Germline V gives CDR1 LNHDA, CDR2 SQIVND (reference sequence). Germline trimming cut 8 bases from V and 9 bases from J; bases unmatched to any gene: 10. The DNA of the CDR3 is TGTGCCAGTCAAACTAGCGGGGTACGAGGTGAGCAGTTCTTC. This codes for CASQTSGVRGEQFF.

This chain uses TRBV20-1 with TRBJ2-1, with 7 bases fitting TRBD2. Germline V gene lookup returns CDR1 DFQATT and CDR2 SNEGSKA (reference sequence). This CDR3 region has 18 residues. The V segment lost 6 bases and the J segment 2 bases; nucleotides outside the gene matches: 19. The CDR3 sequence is CSADPLGAGVGPYNEQFF. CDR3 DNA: TGCAGTGCCGACCCCCTCGGGGCGGGAGTTGGCCCCTACAATGAGCAGTTCTTC.

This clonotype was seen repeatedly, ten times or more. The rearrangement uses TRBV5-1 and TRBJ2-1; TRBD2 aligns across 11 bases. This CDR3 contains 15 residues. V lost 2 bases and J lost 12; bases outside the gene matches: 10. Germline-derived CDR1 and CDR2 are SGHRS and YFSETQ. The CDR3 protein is CASSFSIAGGIGQFF. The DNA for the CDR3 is TGCGCCAGCAGCTTCTCAATAGCGGGAGGGATAGGGCAGTTCTTC. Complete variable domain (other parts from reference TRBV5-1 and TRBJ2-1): KAGVTQTPRYLIKTRGQQVTLSCSPISGHRSVSWYQQTPGQGLQFLFEYFSETQRNKGNFPGRFSGRQFSNSRSEMNVSTLELGDSALYLCASSFSIAGGIGQFFGPGTRLTVL.

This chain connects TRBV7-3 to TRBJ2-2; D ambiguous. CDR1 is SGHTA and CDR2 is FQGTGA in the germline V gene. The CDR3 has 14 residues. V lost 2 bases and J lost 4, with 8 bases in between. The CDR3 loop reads CASSLGEPTGELFF. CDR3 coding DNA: TGTGCCAGCAGCTTAGGAGAGCCCACCGGGGAGCTGTTTTTT.

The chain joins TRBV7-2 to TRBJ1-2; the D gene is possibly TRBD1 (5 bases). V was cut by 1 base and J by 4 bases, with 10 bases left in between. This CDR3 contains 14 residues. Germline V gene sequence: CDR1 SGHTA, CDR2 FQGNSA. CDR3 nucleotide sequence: TGTGCCAGCAGCTTAGGGGGGTCTTCCTATGGCTACACCTTC. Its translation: CASSLGGSSYGYTF.

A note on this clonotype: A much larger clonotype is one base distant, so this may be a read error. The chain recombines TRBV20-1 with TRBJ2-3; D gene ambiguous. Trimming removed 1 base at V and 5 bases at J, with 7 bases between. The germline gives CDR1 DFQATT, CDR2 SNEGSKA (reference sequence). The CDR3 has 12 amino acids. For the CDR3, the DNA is TGCAGTGCTAGAGGTTCGGTAGATACGCAGTATTTT. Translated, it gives CSARGSVDTQYF.

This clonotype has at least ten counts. CDR3 amino acids: CAISVQGRTEAFF. DNA for the CDR3: TGTGCCATCAGTGTCCAGGGGAGGACTGAAGCTTTCTTT. The chain joins TRBV10-3 to TRBJ1-1; D perhaps matches TRBD1 (6 bases). With 4 bases removed from V and 5 bases from J, the gap between germline ends came to 11 bases. CDR1 ENHRY and CDR2 SYGVKD come from the germline V gene. This CDR3 spans 13 amino acids.

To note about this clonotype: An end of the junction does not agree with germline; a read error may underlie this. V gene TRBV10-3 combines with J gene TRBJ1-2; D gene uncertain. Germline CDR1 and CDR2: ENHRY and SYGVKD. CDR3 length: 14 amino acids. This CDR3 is CATSESEPSDGYTF. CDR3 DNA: TGTGCCACCAGTGAGTCGGAGCCGTCGGATGGCTACACCTTC.

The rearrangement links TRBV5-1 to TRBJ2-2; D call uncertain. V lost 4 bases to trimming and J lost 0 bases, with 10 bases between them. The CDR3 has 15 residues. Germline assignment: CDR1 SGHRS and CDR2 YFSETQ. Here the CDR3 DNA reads TGCGCCAGCAGCAGTGGACGGACGAACACCGGGGAGCTGTTTTTT. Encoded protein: CASSSGRTNTGELFF. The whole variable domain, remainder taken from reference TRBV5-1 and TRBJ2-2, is KAGVTQTPRYLIKTRGQQVTLSCSPISGHRSVSWYQQTPGQGLQFLFEYFSETQRNKGNFPGRFSGRQFSNSRSEMNVSTLELGDSALYLCASSSGRTNTGELFFGEGSRLTVL.

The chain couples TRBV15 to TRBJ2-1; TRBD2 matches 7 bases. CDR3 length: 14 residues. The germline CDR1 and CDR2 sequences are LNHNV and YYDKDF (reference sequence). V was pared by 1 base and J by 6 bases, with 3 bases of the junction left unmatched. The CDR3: CATSRGGGGNEQFF. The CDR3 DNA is TGTGCCACCAGCAGAGGGGGGGGGGGCAATGAGCAGTTCTTC.

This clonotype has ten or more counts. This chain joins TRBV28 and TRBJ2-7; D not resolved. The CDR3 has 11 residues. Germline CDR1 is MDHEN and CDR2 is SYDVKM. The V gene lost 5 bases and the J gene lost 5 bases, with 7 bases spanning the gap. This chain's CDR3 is CASSGVHEQYF. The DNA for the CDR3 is TGTGCCAGCAGTGGTGTCCACGAGCAGTACTTC.

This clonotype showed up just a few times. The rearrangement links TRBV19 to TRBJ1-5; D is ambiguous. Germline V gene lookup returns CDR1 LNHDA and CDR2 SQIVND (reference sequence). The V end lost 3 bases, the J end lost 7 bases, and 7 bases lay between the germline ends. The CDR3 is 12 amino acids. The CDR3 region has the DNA TGTGCCAGTAGTATTGTCAGACAGCCCCAGCATTTT. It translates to CASSIVRQPQHF.

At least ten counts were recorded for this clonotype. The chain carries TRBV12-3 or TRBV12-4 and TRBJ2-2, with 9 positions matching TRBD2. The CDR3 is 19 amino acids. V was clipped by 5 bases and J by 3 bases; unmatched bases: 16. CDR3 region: CASSPTGLVAGEHTGELFF. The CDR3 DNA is TGTGCCAGCAGTCCGACAGGGTTGGTAGCGGGAGAGCACACCGGGGAGCTGTTTTTT.

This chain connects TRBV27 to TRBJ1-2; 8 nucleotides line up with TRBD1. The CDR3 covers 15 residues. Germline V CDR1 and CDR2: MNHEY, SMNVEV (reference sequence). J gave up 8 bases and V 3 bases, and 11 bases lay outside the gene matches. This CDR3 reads CASSFQGQGRLGYTF. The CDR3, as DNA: TGTGCCAGCAGTTTTCAAGGACAGGGAAGGCTCGGCTACACCTTC.

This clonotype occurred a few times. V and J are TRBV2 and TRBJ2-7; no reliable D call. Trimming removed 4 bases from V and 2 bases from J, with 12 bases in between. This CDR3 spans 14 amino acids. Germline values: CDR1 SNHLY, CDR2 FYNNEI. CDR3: CASSVGLNPYEQYF. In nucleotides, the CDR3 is TGTGCCAGCAGTGTTGGGCTAAACCCCTACGAGCAGTACTTC. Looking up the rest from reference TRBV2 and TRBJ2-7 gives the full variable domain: EPEVTQTPSHQVTQMGQEVILRCVPISNHLYFYWYRQILGQKVEFLVSFYNNEISEKSEIFDDQFSVERPDGSNFTLKIRSTKLEDSAMYFCASSVGLNPYEQYFGPGTRLTVT.

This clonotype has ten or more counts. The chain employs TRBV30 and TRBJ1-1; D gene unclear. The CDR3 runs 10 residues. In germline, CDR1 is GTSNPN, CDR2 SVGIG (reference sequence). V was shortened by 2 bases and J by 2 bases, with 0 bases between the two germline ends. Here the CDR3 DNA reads TGTGCCTGGAGTAACACTGAAGCTTTCTTT. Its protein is CAWSNTEAFF.